The source of this T cell receptor (beta chain) is a study of metastatic and nonmetastatic thyroid tumors. Study at large: Samples came from malignant and benign thyroid patients, and repertoires were compared across blood and tumor or nodule tissue.

TCRdb re-called clones from the PCR reads using MiXCR. The sample contains more than 25,000 clones, under 30% of which appear only once. This CDR3 comprises 15 residues. Germline values: CDR1 SGHRS, CDR2 YFSETQ. V lost 5 bases to trimming and J lost 4 bases; unmatched junction nucleotides: 7. General study points: Relative to benign nodules, malignant thyroid tumors were reportedly characterized by significantly elevated TCR beta diversity in blood and tumor.

None of the patients had undergone any treatment ahead of thyroid surgery. As concerns this clone: The antigen remains unidentified.

This sequence was found in a female donor with papillary thyroid cancer or a benign thyroid nodule (not recorded which). Some clones in this sample may be carry-over from other donors' samples. Source material: blood. This chain joins TRBV5-1 and TRBJ1-1; 11 positions agree with TRBD1. The CDR3 here is CASRSLGTGGTEAFF. The CDR3 coding sequence is TGCGCCAGCAGGTCCCTCGGGACAGGGGGCACTGAAGCTTTCTTT.